This T cell receptor (beta chain) was retrieved from a study of OX40 agonist ivuxolimab in advanced cancers. Concerning the study at large: The costimulatory receptor OX40 (CD134) was targeted by ivuxolimab, a fully human IgG2 agonistic monoclonal antibody. Partial responses occurred in three dose-escalation patients, of whom one had hepatocellular carcinoma and two had cutaneous melanoma. Intravenous ivuxolimab was administered to patients every 2 weeks at six dose levels: 0.01, 0.1, 0.3, 1.5, 3 and 10 mg/kg. The paper covers the monotherapy dose-escalation part of the phase I ivuxolimab trial, which included N of about 50 patients. Patients were allowed to have had prior anti-PD-1, anti-PD-L1 or anti-CTLA-4 therapy, and 40% of the dose-escalation patients had been treated with checkpoint inhibitors. The purpose of peripheral TCRbeta sequencing was to test whether ivuxolimab changed TCR sequence diversity and led to clonal T-cell expansion. A male proportion of about 79% and a mean age of roughly 58 years, ranging from about 23 to 79, were recorded for the dose-escalation cohort. Of the roughly 52 dose-escalation patients, hepatocellular carcinoma was present in 19, melanoma in around 15, renal cell carcinoma in 9 and head and neck cancer in 9.

The trial excluded patients who had a history of autoimmune disease or were on systemic immunosuppression. Peripheral blood for TCR sequencing was drawn from every dose cohort at baseline, at cycle 4 day 1 and at cycle 7 day 1. Samples were obtained from an open-label, multicenter, first-in-human phase I dose-escalation trial of ivuxolimab. The trial enrolled adults with locally advanced or metastatic head and neck squamous cell, hepatocellular, melanoma or renal cell carcinoma. Before TCR sequencing, CD4+ T cells and CD8+ T cells were sorted from peripheral blood as separate populations. To sequence the TCRbeta CDR3 region, genomic DNA was isolated from the sorted cells. The immunoSEQ Assay was used for sequencing of TCRbeta CDR3 regions. The table comes from immuneACCESS by way of TCRdb, which keeps in-frame sequences with V and J called. Part of the clones is missing from these tables; in studies checked, under half for an unresolved V gene and the rest for unknown reasons. In all, the sample holds around 86,000 clones, and over 75% of those were seen once. Under 0.4% of the sample is in the top ten clones.

The investigation overall reported the following: In the 0.1-3.0 mg/kg groups, partial responders were among the patients with the lowest normalized peripheral clonal expansion, particularly in CD8+ T cells. Which antigens the clonally expanded peripheral T cells were specific for was not determined. At doses of 0.1 to 3.0 mg/kg, clonal expansion of both CD4+ and CD8+ T cells in blood was seen between baseline and week 6. After ivuxolimab, expanded clones were on average more numerous among CD8+ T cells than among CD4+ T cells. Low levels of normalized T-cell clonal expansion were also seen in some patients who did not respond.

In its sample, this clone was seen once. What this receptor recognizes is not known. Base qualities are not at hand, and no much larger clone is one base apart. Per the germline V gene (reference sequence), LNHDA is the CDR1 and SQIVND is the CDR2. The germline ends are 9 bases apart after V is trimmed by 6 bases and J by 1 base. The CDR3 covers 13 residues, taking in both the cysteine and the phenylalanine. Left in the record is the CDR3 DNA by itself, 39 bases read in frame from the first base. The source of this sequence is an adult with an advanced solid tumor such as melanoma, head and neck, liver or kidney cancer. The chain uses TRBV19 and TRBJ1-2, with no D gene named confidently. The sequencing used CD4+ or CD8+ T cells sorted from blood, collected in a trial of the OX40 agonist ivuxolimab. The CDR3 here reads CASRTTYNYGYTF. The DNA reads as follows: TGTGCCAGTAGAACCACATATAACTATGGCTACACCTTC.